A single sample gave rise to the 10 T cell receptor beta chains below, sequenced in a study of CD8 T cells in ankylosing spondylitis (dated by TCRdb to the late 2010s). The library was generated by 5' RACE. The sequencing machine was an Illumina HiSeq 2500. TCRdb ran its own pipeline on the public reads, namely fastp trimming at Q25 and MiXCR clone calling, and kept in-frame beta chains. Records with the same CDR3 protein are collapsed into one entry carrying the most frequent genes and DNA. In all, the sample holds around 250,000 distinct CDR3 sequences, and around 10% of those were seen once. 5.5% to 8% of the sample is taken by the ten largest. Sequencing used blood, either unsorted or a sorted T cell fraction (not recorded which). The receptors originated from a male donor with ankylosing spondylitis or in good health (not recorded which).

This chain joins TRBV7-3 and TRBJ2-3; no reliable D call. Germline CDR1 SGHTA, CDR2 FQGTGA. The V end lost 1 base, the J end lost 6 bases, and 8 bases lay between the germline ends. The CDR3 totals 13 residues. CDR3 nucleotides: TGTGCCAGCAGCTTAATGACGAGTGATACGCAGTATTTT. This translates into CASSLMTSDTQYF.

V is TRBV7-6 and J is TRBJ2-2; either TRBD1 or TRBD2 may fit D (5 bases each). Per the germline V gene, CDR1 is SGHVS and CDR2 is FNYEAQ. The CDR3 runs 16 residues. Trimming cost V 1 base and J 0 bases, with 9 bases left between them. Here the CDR3 reads CASSLGGIANTGELFF. As DNA, the CDR3 is TGTGCCAGCAGCTTAGGGGGGATCGCGAACACCGGGGAGCTGTTTTTT.

In its sample, this clonotype was seen many times. The V and J genes are TRBV4-1 and TRBJ1-2; TRBD1 is a possible D gene (6 bases). CDR1 is MGHRA and CDR2 is YSYEKL in the germline V gene. The length of the CDR3 is 16 residues. V was trimmed by 3 bases and J by 0 bases, leaving 14 bases between them. CDR3 sequence: CASSHVGAVPNYGYTF. CDR3 coding DNA: TGCGCCAGCAGCCATGTGGGGGCGGTCCCTAACTATGGCTACACCTTC.

In this sample, this clonotype turned up a few times. The chain joins TRBV5-1 to TRBJ2-6; D gene uncertain. V lost 0 bases, J lost 4 bases, and 5 bases lay in between. The length of the CDR3 is 14 residues. Germline loops: CDR1 SGHRS, CDR2 YFSETQ. The CDR3 sequence is CASSLETGANVLTF. DNA of the CDR3: TGCGCCAGCAGCTTGGAGACCGGGGCCAACGTCCTGACTTTC.

V and J are TRBV18 and TRBJ2-7; 9 bases line up with TRBD1. Germline V gene data show CDR1 as KGHSH and CDR2 as LQKENI. The junction had 11 bases not matched to a gene; V was cut back by 3 bases and J by 2 bases. The CDR3 runs to 17 residues. The CDR3 reads CASSPSFTGTGTYEQYF. As DNA, the CDR3 is TGTGCCAGCTCACCTTCTTTTACCGGGACAGGGACCTACGAGCAGTACTTC.

V usage is TRBV2 and J usage is TRBJ2-3; D is ambiguous. The germline V and J ends were trimmed by 5 bases and 0 bases, with 15 bases remaining between them. CDR3 length: 16 amino acids. Germline V gene sequence: CDR1 SNHLY, CDR2 FYNNEI. The CDR3 sequence: CASSITNSPSTDTQYF. CDR3 DNA sequence: TGTGCCAGCAGTATCACGAACTCACCGAGCACAGATACGCAGTATTTT.

This clonotype was seen more than once but under ten times. The chain couples TRBV2 to TRBJ1-2; D not resolved. The germline V gene encodes CDR1 SNHLY and CDR2 FYNNEI. V was trimmed by 3 bases and J by 3 bases, leaving 17 bases between them. The CDR3 runs to 16 residues. The DNA of the CDR3 is TGTGCCAGCAGTGAGGCCGGTTCGGTCGATTACTATGGCTACACCTTC. Translation: CASSEAGSVDYYGYTF.

This chain uses TRBV7-2 with TRBJ1-1, with 9 bases fitting TRBD1. Germline CDR1 reads SGHTA; CDR2 reads FQGNSA. The CDR3 is made up of 14 amino acids. Trimming took 4 bases from V and 7 from J; bases not matched to a gene: 7. Here the CDR3 reads CASSSQGAGGEAFF. The CDR3 region has the DNA TGTGCCAGCAGCTCACAGGGGGCGGGGGGTGAAGCTTTCTTT. Full variable domain (rest looked up from reference TRBV7-2 and TRBJ1-1): GAGVSQSPSNKVTEKGKDVELRCDPISGHTALYWYRQSLGQGLEFLIYFQGNSAPDKSGLPSDRFSAERTGGSVSTLTIQRTQQEDSAVYLCASSSQGAGGEAFFGQGTRLTVV.

This chain links TRBV12-3 or TRBV12-4 with TRBJ1-2, with D tentatively TRBD1 (6 bases). Trimming left V 3 bases short and J 0 bases short, with 14 bases between. CDR3 length equals 16 residues. The CDR3 DNA reads as TGTGCCAGCAGTTTGGGGGGACACGGTCCTAACTATGGCTACACCTTC. This codes for CASSLGGHGPNYGYTF.

In its sample, this clonotype was seen many times. The chain is built from TRBV6-5 and TRBJ2-1; either TRBD1 or TRBD2 may supply D (5 bases each). Germline loops: CDR1 MNHEY, CDR2 SVGAGI. The CDR3 is 16 amino acids. Trimming removed 5 bases at V and 1 base at J, with 15 bases between. Written as DNA, the CDR3 is TGTGCCAGCAGTACTAGTCCGGGACCTTCCTACAATGAGCAGTTCTTC. It encodes CASSTSPGPSYNEQFF.